These 8 T cell receptor beta chains originate from one sample sequenced in a study of blood T cell repertoires in COVID-19. Using immunoSEQ multiplex PCR, the repertoire was profiled, and TCRdb retains in-frame clones only, with some absent. The repertoire holds over 250,000 clones, with just under 90% as singletons. What was sequenced was PBMCs or T cells enriched from blood (not recorded which). These receptors originate from a woman aged 55-69 years who had recovered from COVID-19.

Here the CDR3 reads CASSFGTTYNEQFF. Written as DNA, the CDR3 is TGTGCCAGCAGTTTTGGGACTACCTACAATGAGCAGTTCTTC. This rearrangement joins TRBV28 to TRBJ2-1; TRBD2 aligns across 7 bases. CDR1 is MDHEN, CDR2 SYDVKM, per germline. The V gene end was trimmed by 3 bases and the J gene end by 2 bases; junction bases not matched to a gene: 1. The CDR3 has 14 amino acids.

V gene TRBV7-3 combines with J gene TRBJ2-2; weak D call: TRBD2 (7 bases). Germline V gives CDR1 SGHTA, CDR2 FQGTGA. Trimming pared 5 bases from V and 3 bases from J, leaving 13 bases between. The CDR3 runs 15 residues. CDR3 nucleotide sequence: TGTGCCAGCAGCCGCCGGGGGGCTGACACCGGGGAGCTGTTTTTT. It encodes CASSRRGADTGELFF.

V and J are TRBV7-6 and TRBJ2-5; D is perhaps TRBD2 (6 bases). The CDR3 sequence is 16 residues long. CDR1 and CDR2 from the germline V gene are SGHVS and FNYEAQ. V lost 2 bases, J lost 4 bases, and 17 bases lay in between. CDR3 sequence: CASSLTWRAGTETQYF. The CDR3 DNA is TGTGCCAGCAGCTTAACTTGGCGGGCGGGGACAGAGACCCAGTACTTC.

V gene TRBV16 combines with J gene TRBJ1-2; D is unresolved. Trimming stripped 2 bases from V and 2 bases from J, with 9 bases between. CDR1 is KGHSY, CDR2 FQNENV, per germline. This CDR3 is built from 14 residues. The chain's CDR3 is CASSQDLFNYGYTF. Here the CDR3 DNA reads TGTGCCAGCAGCCAAGATCTATTCAACTATGGCTACACCTTC.

The genes are TRBV3-1 (or the pseudogene TRBV3-2) and TRBJ2-7; 9 bases are shared with TRBD2. Germline CDR1 is LGHDT and CDR2 is YNNKEL (reference sequence). There are 15 residues in the CDR3. J lost 6 bases, V lost 1 base, and 7 bases had no gene match. In DNA form, the CDR3 reads TGTGCCAGCAGCCAAGGGCTAGCGGGGATGATCGAGCAGTACTTC. Residues: CASSQGLAGMIEQYF.

The genes are TRBV5-1 and TRBJ2-2; D remains unclear. Germline V gene sequence: CDR1 SGHRS, CDR2 YFSETQ. CDR3 length equals 12 residues. V was trimmed by 2 bases and J by 8 bases, leaving 7 bases between them. The DNA of the CDR3 is TGCGCCAGCAGCTTAATAGCTGGGGAGCTGTTTTTT. Translating gives CASSLIAGELFF. The full variable domain, its missing parts supplied by reference TRBV5-1 and TRBJ2-2, is KAGVTQTPRYLIKTRGQQVTLSCSPISGHRSVSWYQQTPGQGLQFLFEYFSETQRNKGNFPGRFSGRQFSNSRSEMNVSTLELGDSALYLCASSLIAGELFFGEGSRLTVL.

This rearrangement joins TRBV6-5 to TRBJ2-2, with TRBD1 matching over 8 bases. CDR1 MNHEY and CDR2 SVGAGI come from the germline V gene. Unmatched junction bases numbered 9, after V lost 11 bases and J lost 4 bases. The CDR3 covers 14 residues. In nucleotides, the CDR3 is TGTGCCGGACAGGGAATATTAGGCACCGGGGAGCTGTTTTTT. It codes for CAGQGILGTGELFF.

This chain links TRBV10-3 with TRBJ1-6; the match to TRBD1 covers 7 bases. CDR3 length: 16 residues. The trim removed 5 bases at V and 0 bases at J, leaving 4 bases unmatched. Germline V CDR1 and CDR2: ENHRY, SYGVKD. The CDR3 DNA is TGTGCCATCAGTACAGGGGCCAGCTCCTATAATTCACCCCTCCACTTT. Its translation: CAISTGASSYNSPLHF.